The text below deals with one T cell receptor (beta chain). The antigen is unknown. Recipients were bled about 28 days pretransplant and at posttransplant days 30, 100, 180. The data were taken from a study of T cell clonotyping in hematopoietic cell transplantation. General study findings and limits: At the given depth, recipient repertoires were over 97% de novo clonotypes. Higher Inverse Simpson Index values in graft donor and pretransplant recipient predicted broader posttransplant TCR diversity.

Assay used: immunoSEQ multiplex PCR; TCRdb lists only in-frame clones, some missing. The sample shows roughly 13,000 clones, roughly 92% of them seen only once. Deletions cut 1 base from V and 7 bases from J, with 14 bases between. The germline V gene encodes CDR1 LGHNA and CDR2 YNFKEQ. The CDR3 covers 15 residues. The receptor comes from a female patient aged 50-60 years who had an allogeneic stem cell transplant from an unrelated donor, so the T cells may come from the graft donor. Some clones in this sample may be carry-over from other donors' samples. The sequencing here drew on PBMCs, taken 100 days after allogeneic stem cell transplant. The rearrangement uses TRBV4-2 and TRBJ1-5; the D gene is possibly TRBD1 (6 bases). CDR3 loop: CASSQALLGGQPQHF. DNA of the CDR3: TGTGCCAGCAGCCAAGCTTTGTTGGGGGGCCAGCCCCAGCATTTT.